The rows below give T cell receptor beta chains drawn from one sample of a study of regulatory T cells in long-lasting Graves disease. TCRdb called the multiplex PCR reads again in MiXCR, with one record for every CDR3 protein. Among some 450,000 distinct CDR3 sequences listed, around 17% were seen once. A further study also used this sample, focusing on T cells in Graves' hyperthyroidism and ophthalmopathy.

The starting material was peripheral blood mononuclear cells (PBMCs), obtained at new diagnosis, from a patient treated with antithyroid drugs. Receptor source: a woman in her thirties with Graves disease. CDR3s include the opening cysteine and the closing phenylalanine or tryptophan. D genes are given only for firm matches. Not all rows give a size; the values are once, few, many and, for expanded clones, a class.

D	size	length	J	V	CDR3	DNA
NA	many	15	TRBJ1-5	TRBV6-2/TRBV6-3	CASSYSRTAGQPQHF	TGTGCCAGCAGTTACTCGCGTACCGCTGGGCAGCCCCAGCATTTT
TRBD2	many	15	TRBJ2-3	TRBV12-3/TRBV12-4	CASSPGLAGVDTQYF	TGTGCCAGTTCCCCGGGACTAGCGGGAGTAGATACGCAGTATTTT
NA	few	15	TRBJ2-4	TRBV30	CAWSVQREAKNIQYF	TGTGCCTGGAGTGTACAGAGGGAGGCCAAAAACATTCAGTACTTC
NA	few	13	TRBJ1-5	TRBV20-1	CSAPGQLNQPQHF	TGCAGTGCTCCCGGACAACTTAATCAGCCCCAGCATTTT
NA	many	16	TRBJ1-1	TRBV11-2	CASSFARGGIFTEAFF	TGTGCCAGCAGCTTCGCACGGGGGGGGATATTCACTGAAGCTTTCTTT
NA	many	14	TRBJ2-1	TRBV28	CASTPYTNYNEQFF	TGTGCCAGCACCCCGTATACAAACTACAATGAGCAGTTCTTC
TRBD1	many	14	TRBJ2-3	TRBV11-2	CASSPDRFTDTQYF	TGTGCCAGCAGCCCGGACAGGTTCACAGATACGCAGTATTTT
TRBD2	NA	15	TRBJ2-1	TRBV6-2/TRBV6-3	CASRISSGNYNEQFF	TGTGCCAGCAGGATAAGTAGCGGGAACTACAATGAGCAGTTCTTC
NA	few	14	TRBJ2-1	TRBV20-1	CSALGASSYNEQFF	TGCAGTGCTTTGGGGGCTAGCTCCTACAATGAGCAGTTCTTC
NA	many	14	TRBJ2-3	TRBV12-5	CASGFSGSTDTQYF	TGTGCTAGTGGTTTTAGCGGTAGCACAGATACGCAGTATTTT
TRBD2	many	15	TRBJ2-1	TRBV7-2	CASSQWGGDYNEQFF	TGTGCCAGCAGCCAGTGGGGGGGAGACTACAATGAGCAGTTCTTC
NA	few	15	TRBJ1-5	TRBV15	CATSRDRGASQPQHF	TGTGCCACCAGCAGAGATCGGGGAGCGAGTCAGCCCCAGCATTTT
NA	many	14	TRBJ2-1	TRBV7-2	CASSFYMENNEQFF	TGTGCCAGCAGCTTTTACATGGAAAACAATGAGCAGTTCTTC
TRBD1	many	17	TRBJ1-4	TRBV5-1	CASSPDLWTGFNEKLFF	TGCGCCAGCAGCCCGGATTTATGGACAGGTTTTAATGAAAAACTGTTTTTT
NA	many	12	TRBJ2-5	TRBV12-3/TRBV12-4	CASSSVGETQYF	TGTGCCAGCAGTTCGGTTGGAGAGACCCAGTACTTC
NA	many	11	TRBJ2-3	TRBV28	CASVDTDTQYF	TGTGCCAGCGTAGACACAGATACGCAGTATTTT
NA	many	15	TRBJ2-2	TRBV7-9	CASSLGGGSTGELFF	TGTGCCAGCAGCTTAGGTGGAGGGAGCACCGGGGAGCTGTTTTTT
TRBD1	many	14	TRBJ2-7	TRBV20-1	CSASGTGASYEQYF	TGCAGTGCCTCCGGGACAGGGGCTTCCTACGAGCAGTACTTC
TRBD1	NA	15	TRBJ1-4	TRBV5-6	CASSRPGQENEKLFF	TGTGCCAGCAGTCGCCCGGGACAGGAAAACGAAAAACTGTTTTTT
TRBD1	many	15	TRBJ1-2	TRBV4-1	CASSPRQGASYGYTF	TGCGCCAGCAGCCCGAGACAGGGGGCCTCCTATGGCTACACCTTC
TRBD1	many	13	TRBJ1-1	TRBV4-2	CATRTGENTEAFF	TGTGCCACCAGGACAGGCGAAAACACTGAAGCTTTCTTT
NA	NA	18	TRBJ2-4	TRBV7-9	CASSPRPNRVGAKNIQYF	TGTGCCAGCAGCCCCCGACCAAACAGGGTTGGGGCCAAAAACATTCAGTACTTC
NA	many	17	TRBJ1-5	TRBV10-3	CAISEGATSNSNQPQHF	TGTGCCATCAGTGAGGGGGCTACGTCTAATAGCAATCAGCCCCAGCATTTT
NA	many	15	TRBJ2-7	TRBV7-9	CASSPNLRDGDEQYF	TGTGCCAGCAGCCCGAACCTCCGGGACGGTGACGAGCAGTACTTC
NA	many	14	TRBJ1-1	TRBV20-1	CSAPSQGRGTEAFF	TGCAGTGCCCCTTCCCAGGGTCGGGGCACTGAAGCTTTCTTT
NA	few	15	TRBJ2-5	TRBV30	CAWSVGTRGEETQYF	TGTGCCTGGAGTGTAGGGACACGGGGGGAAGAGACCCAGTACTTC
TRBD1	few	17	TRBJ1-5	TRBV7-9	CASSSATGGGGNQPQHF	TGTGCCAGCAGCTCGGCGACAGGGGGCGGTGGCAATCAGCCCCAGCATTTT
NA	many	13	TRBJ2-3	TRBV20-1	CSASITSTDTQYF	TGCAGTGCTTCGATTACTAGCACAGATACGCAGTATTTT
TRBD1	many	15	TRBJ2-7	TRBV6-1	CASSTRTGMNYEQYF	TGTGCCAGCAGCACCCGGACAGGGATGAATTACGAGCAGTACTTC
NA	NA	17	TRBJ2-1	TRBV5-1	CASSPTGTYPSYNEQFF	TGCGCCAGCAGCCCCACAGGGACCTATCCCTCCTACAATGAGCAGTTCTTC
NA	NA	18	TRBJ1-4	TRBV6-1	CASNTRRGTNATNEKLFF	TGTGCCAGCAATACCCGGAGGGGAACAAATGCAACTAATGAAAAACTGTTTTTT
NA	few	14	TRBJ2-7	TRBV7-9	CASSLGISGPNKYF	TGTGCCAGCAGCTTAGGTATTTCGGGACCGAATAAGTACTTC
NA	many	15	TRBJ1-5	TRBV20-1	CSARGPWRGNQPQHF	TGCAGTGCTAGAGGGCCCTGGAGGGGCAATCAGCCCCAGCATTTT
TRBD2	many	21	TRBJ2-1	TRBV20-1	CSATDSLTRTSGRWSYNEQFF	TGCAGTGCTACCGACTCACTCACACGGACTAGCGGGAGGTGGTCCTACAATGAGCAGTTCTTC
TRBD2	many	18	TRBJ2-5	TRBV20-1	CSASSPTLAGTFQETQYF	TGCAGTGCTAGCTCCCCCACCTTAGCGGGTACCTTCCAAGAGACCCAGTACTTC
NA	many	16	TRBJ2-1	TRBV27	CASSLQRANSYNEQFF	TGTGCCAGCAGTTTACAGCGGGCCAACTCCTACAATGAGCAGTTCTTC
TRBD1	many	13	TRBJ2-1	TRBV27	CASSQSRGPKEFF	TGTGCCAGCAGCCAATCCAGGGGGCCGAAGGAGTTCTTC
NA	NA	17	TRBJ2-1	TRBV18	CASSPPWGGAPFNEQFF	TGTGCCAGCTCACCACCGTGGGGGGGGGCGCCTTTCAATGAGCAGTTCTTC
NA	many	15	TRBJ2-3	TRBV12-3/TRBV12-4	CASSLVLPSTDTQYF	TGTGCCAGCAGTTTAGTTCTACCCAGCACAGATACGCAGTATTTT
NA	many	11	TRBJ1-2	TRBV5-4	CASSYGRNYTF	TGTGCCAGCAGCTATGGACGGAACTACACCTTC